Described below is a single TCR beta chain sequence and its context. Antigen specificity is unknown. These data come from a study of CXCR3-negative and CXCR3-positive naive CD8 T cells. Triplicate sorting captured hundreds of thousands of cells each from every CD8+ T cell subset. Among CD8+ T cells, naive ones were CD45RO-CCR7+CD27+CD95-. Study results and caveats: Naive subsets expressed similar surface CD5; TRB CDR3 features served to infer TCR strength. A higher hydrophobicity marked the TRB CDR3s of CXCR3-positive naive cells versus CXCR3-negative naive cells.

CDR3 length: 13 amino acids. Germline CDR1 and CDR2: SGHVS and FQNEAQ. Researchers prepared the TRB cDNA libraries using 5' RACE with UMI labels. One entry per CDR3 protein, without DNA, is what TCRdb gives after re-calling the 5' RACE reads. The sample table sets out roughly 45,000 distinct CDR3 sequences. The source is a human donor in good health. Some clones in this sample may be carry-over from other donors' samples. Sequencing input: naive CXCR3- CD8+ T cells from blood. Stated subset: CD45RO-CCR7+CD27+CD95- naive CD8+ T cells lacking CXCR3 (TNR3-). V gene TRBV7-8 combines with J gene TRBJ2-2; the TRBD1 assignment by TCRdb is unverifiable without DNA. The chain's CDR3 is CATSSGGGGELFF.